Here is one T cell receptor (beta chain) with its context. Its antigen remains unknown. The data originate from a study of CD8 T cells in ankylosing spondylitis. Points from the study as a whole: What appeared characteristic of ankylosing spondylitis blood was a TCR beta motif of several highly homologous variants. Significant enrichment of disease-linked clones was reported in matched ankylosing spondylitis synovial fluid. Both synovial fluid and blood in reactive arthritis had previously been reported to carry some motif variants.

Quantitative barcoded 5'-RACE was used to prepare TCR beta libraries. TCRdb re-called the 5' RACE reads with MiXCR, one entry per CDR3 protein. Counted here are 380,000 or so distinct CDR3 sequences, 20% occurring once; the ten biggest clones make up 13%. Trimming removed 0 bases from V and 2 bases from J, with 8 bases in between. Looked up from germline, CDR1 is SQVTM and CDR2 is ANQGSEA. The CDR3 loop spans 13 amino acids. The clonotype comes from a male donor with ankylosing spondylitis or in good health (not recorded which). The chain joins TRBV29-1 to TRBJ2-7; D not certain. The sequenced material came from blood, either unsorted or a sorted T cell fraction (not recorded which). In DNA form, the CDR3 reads TGCAGCGTTGAAGATCGGACGGCCTACGAGCAGTACTTC. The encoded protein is CSVEDRTAYEQYF.